Detailed here is one TCR beta chain. The data belong to a study of OX40 agonist ivuxolimab in advanced cancers. About the research overall: Administration of intravenous ivuxolimab to patients occurred every 2 weeks at 0.01 to 10 mg/kg. Those treated in dose escalation had hepatocellular carcinoma, melanoma, renal cell cancer or head and neck cancer.

The CDR3 spans 15 residues. Trimming removed 0 bases at V and 7 bases at J, with 13 bases between. Germline V CDR1 and CDR2: LGHNA, YSLEER. Samples of blood were obtained at baseline, on cycle 4 day 1, and on cycle 7 day 1. The data were produced by immunoSEQ multiplex PCR, yet TCRdb's version contains in-frame clones alone and is incomplete. The table lists around 62,000 clones, 86% of them singletons, with about 1% in the top ten. V is TRBV4-3 and J is TRBJ1-5, with a tentative D call TRBD1 (6 bases). Sequencing used CD4+ or CD8+ T cells sorted from blood, obtained in a trial of the OX40 agonist ivuxolimab. The TCR comes from an adult with an advanced solid tumor such as melanoma, head and neck, liver or kidney cancer. The chain's CDR3 is CASSQDGGRRQPQHF. The CDR3 DNA reads as TGCGCCAGCAGCCAAGATGGGGGGCGCAGACAGCCCCAGCATTTT.